This T cell receptor beta chain was sequenced in a study of OX40 agonist ivuxolimab in advanced cancers. On this clone itself: Its antigen is not identified.

The study, taken as a whole, reports: The study observed clonal expansion of CD4+ and CD8+ blood T cells by week 6 at 0.1 to 3.0 mg/kg.

Assay used: immunoSEQ multiplex PCR; TCRdb lists only in-frame clones, some missing. The sample holds about 97,000 clones, roughly nine tenths seen once. V was pared by 5 bases and J by 4 bases, with 4 bases of the junction left unmatched. From germline, CDR1 is KGHSH and CDR2 LQKENI. The CDR3 extends over 13 amino acids. This specimen was CD4+ or CD8+ T cells sorted from blood, taken in a trial of the OX40 agonist ivuxolimab. This receptor was taken from an adult with an advanced solid tumor such as melanoma, head and neck, liver or kidney cancer. The chain employs TRBV18 and TRBJ2-5; 7 bases map to TRBD2. In DNA form, the CDR3 reads TGTGCCAGCTCAACTTGGGGGGGAGAGACCCAGTACTTC. Protein product: CASSTWGGETQYF.